This T cell receptor beta chain originates from a study of T cells after posttransplantation cyclophosphamide. The CDR3 has 13 residues. Germline CDR1 is MGHRA and CDR2 is YSYEKL. Trimming removed 3 bases at V and 6 bases at J, with 11 bases between. This table comes from immunoSEQ multiplex PCR, and its TCRdb copy is limited to in-frame clones, with some not included. The sample offers some 40,000 clones and no singletons, the top ten holding approximately 6%. This related bone marrow graft donor gave peripheral blood on the day of marrow donation. Points from the study as a whole: Recipient CMV seropositivity and CMV reactivation strongly tracked TRB clonality. Tissue-infiltrating T cells from skin or gut overlapped little with blood T cells.

This clone has a count of ten or more. Its target is not known. The clonotype comes from a man aged 25-40 years in good health and a related stem cell transplant donor. The rearrangement joins TRBV4-1 to TRBJ1-1; D unresolved. The sequenced sample consisted of PBMCs. CDR3: CASSHPGQSEAFF. In DNA form, the CDR3 reads TGCGCCAGCAGCCACCCCGGTCAATCTGAAGCTTTCTTT.